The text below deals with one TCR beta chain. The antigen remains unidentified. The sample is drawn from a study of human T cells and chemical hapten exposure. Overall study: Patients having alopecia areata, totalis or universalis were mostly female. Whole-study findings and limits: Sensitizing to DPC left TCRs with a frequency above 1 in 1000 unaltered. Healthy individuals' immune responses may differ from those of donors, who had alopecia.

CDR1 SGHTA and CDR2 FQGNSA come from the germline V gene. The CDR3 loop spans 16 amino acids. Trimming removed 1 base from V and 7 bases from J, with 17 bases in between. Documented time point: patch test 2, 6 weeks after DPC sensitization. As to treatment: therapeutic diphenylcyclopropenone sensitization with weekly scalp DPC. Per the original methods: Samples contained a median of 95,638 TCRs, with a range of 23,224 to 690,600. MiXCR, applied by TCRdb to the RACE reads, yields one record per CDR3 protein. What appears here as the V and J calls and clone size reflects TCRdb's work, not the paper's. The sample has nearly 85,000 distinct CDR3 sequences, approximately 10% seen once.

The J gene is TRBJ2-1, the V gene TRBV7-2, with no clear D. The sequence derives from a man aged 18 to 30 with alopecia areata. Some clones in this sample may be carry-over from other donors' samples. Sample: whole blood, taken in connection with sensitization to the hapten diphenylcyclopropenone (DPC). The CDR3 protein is CASSLEVGSGRNEQFF. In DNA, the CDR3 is TGTGCCAGCAGCTTAGAGGTGGGGTCCGGACGAAATGAGCAGTTCTTC. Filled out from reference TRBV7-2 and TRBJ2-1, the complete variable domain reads GAGVSQSPSNKVTEKGKDVELRCDPISGHTALYWYRQSLGQGLEFLIYFQGNSAPDKSGLPSDRFSAERTGGSVSTLTIQRTQQEDSAVYLCASSLEVGSGRNEQFFGPGTRLTVL.